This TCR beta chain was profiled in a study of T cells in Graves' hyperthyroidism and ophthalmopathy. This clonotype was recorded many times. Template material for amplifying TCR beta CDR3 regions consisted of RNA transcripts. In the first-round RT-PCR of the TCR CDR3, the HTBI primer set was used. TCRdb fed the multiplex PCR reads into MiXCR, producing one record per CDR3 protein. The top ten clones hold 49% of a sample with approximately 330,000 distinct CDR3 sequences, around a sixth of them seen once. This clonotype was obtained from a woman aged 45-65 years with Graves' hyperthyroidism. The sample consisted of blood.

CDR3 bases: TGCGCCAGCAGCCCTATGACTAGCGGTTACAATGAGCAGTTCTTC. Residues: CASSPMTSGYNEQFF. The chain has TRBV5-1 and TRBJ2-1; 9 nucleotides align to TRBD2. CDR1 SGHRS and CDR2 YFSETQ come from the germline V gene. This CDR3 has 15 residues. J lost 4 bases, V lost 4 bases, and 6 bases had no gene match.